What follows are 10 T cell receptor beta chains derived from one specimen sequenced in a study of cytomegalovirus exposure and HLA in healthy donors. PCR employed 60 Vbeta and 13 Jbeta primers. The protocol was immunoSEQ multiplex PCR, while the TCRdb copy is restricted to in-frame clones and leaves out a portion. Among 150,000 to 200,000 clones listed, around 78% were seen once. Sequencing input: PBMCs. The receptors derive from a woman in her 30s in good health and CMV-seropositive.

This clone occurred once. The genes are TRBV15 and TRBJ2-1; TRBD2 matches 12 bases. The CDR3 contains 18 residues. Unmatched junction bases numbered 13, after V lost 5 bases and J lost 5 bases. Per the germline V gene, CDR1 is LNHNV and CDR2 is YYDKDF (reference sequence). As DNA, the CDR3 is TGTGCCACCAGCGGAATGGGACTAGCGGGTGGGGAAGACAATGAGCAGTTCTTC. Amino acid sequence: CATSGMGLAGGEDNEQFF.

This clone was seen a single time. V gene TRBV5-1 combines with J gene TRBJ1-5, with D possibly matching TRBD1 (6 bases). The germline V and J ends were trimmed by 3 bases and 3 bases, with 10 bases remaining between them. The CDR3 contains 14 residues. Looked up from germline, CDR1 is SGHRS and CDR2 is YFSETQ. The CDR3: CASSSGQPNQPQHF. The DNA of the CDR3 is TGCGCCAGCAGCTCAGGACAGCCCAATCAGCCCCAGCATTTT.

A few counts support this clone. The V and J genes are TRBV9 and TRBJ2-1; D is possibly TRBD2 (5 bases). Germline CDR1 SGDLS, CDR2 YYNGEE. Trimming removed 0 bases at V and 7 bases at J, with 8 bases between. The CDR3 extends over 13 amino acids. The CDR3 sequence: CASSVATGNEQFF. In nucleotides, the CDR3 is TGTGCCAGCAGCGTAGCTACGGGGAATGAGCAGTTCTTC.

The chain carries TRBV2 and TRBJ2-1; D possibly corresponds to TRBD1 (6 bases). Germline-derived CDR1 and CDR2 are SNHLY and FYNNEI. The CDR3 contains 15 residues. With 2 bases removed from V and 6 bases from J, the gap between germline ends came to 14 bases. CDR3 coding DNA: TGTGCCAGCAGTGAACTAGCTCGAGGGGGCAATGAGCAGTTCTTC. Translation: CASSELARGGNEQFF.

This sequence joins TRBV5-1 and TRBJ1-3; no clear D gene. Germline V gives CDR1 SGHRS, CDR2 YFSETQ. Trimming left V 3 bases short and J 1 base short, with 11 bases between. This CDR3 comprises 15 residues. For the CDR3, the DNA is TGCGCCAGCAGCTCCGGGAGAACATCTGGAAACACCATATATTTT. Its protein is CASSSGRTSGNTIYF.

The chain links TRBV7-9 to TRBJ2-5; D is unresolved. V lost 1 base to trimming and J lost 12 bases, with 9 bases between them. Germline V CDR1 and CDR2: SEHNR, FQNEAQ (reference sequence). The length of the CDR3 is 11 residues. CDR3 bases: TGTGCCAGCAGCTTAGTAAGAGACAAGTACTTC. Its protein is CASSLVRDKYF.

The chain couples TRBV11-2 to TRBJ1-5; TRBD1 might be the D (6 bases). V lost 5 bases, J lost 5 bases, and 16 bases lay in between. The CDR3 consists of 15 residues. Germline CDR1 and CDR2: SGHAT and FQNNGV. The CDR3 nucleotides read TGTGCCAGCAGCACAGGGACACTCGTAGATCAGCCCCAGCATTTT. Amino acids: CASSTGTLVDQPQHF.

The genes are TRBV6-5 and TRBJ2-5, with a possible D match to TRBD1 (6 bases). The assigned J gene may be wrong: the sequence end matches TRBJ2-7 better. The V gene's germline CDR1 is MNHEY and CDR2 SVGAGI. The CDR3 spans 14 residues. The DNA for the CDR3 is TGTGCCAGCACCGCCCTGCCGGACAGTTACGAGCAGTACTTC. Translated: CASTALPDSYEQYF.

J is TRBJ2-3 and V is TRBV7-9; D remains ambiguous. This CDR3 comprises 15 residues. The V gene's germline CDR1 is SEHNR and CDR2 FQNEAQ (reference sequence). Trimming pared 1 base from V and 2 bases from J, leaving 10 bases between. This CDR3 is CASSLVSGFTDTQYF. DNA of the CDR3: TGTGCCAGCAGCTTAGTATCAGGTTTCACAGATACGCAGTATTTT. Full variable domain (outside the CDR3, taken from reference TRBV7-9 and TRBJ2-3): DTGVSQNPRHKITKRGQNVTFRCDPISEHNRLYWYRQTLGQGPEFLTYFQNEAQLEKSRLLSDRFSAERPKGSFSTLEIQRTEQGDSAMYLCASSLVSGFTDTQYFGPGTRLTVL.

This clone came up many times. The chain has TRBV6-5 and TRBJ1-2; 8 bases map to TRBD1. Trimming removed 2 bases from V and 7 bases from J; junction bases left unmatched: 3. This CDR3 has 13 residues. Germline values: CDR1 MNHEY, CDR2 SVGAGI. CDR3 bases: TGTGCCAGCAGTTACGGCAGGGGGCTTGGCTACACCTTC. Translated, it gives CASSYGRGLGYTF.